This T cell receptor (beta chain) was profiled in a study of T cell responses to AZD1222 COVID-19 vaccine. TCRdb's copy holds only in-frame clones and misses some; the assay was immunoSEQ multiplex PCR. This sample has over 110,000 clones, with roughly 90% found just once. Trimming stripped 4 bases from V and 8 bases from J, with 20 bases between. The CDR3 sequence is 16 residues long. Germline V CDR1 and CDR2: KGHSH, LQKENI. Sequenced material: peripheral blood, taken 28 days after the second AZD1222 dose. The TCR sequence derives from an adult who received the AZD1222 COVID-19 vaccine. This chain uses TRBV18 with TRBJ1-4; a weak D match, TRBD1 (5 bases). The CDR3 DNA sequence: TGTGCCAGCTCACTATCGACAGTGGGGCGAGGGGAAAAACTGTTTTTT. It encodes CASSLSTVGRGEKLFF.